This T cell receptor beta chain was captured in a study of blood T cell repertoires in COVID-19. As for the study in general: PBMCs, B-cell-depleted T cells, or T cells were the source of the cDNA or gDNA that made up the material.

This study enrolled people aged roughly 18 to 90 from around 25 US geographic areas. Assignment of participants to cohorts was predicated upon participant-reported clinical history. V shed 8 bases and J shed 5 bases, with 10 bases lying between them. This CDR3 is built from 12 residues. In the original processing: Amplification of reference gene primers was used by the study to estimate nucleated cell counts. The assay was immunoSEQ multiplex PCR, and TCRdb's table has in-frame clones only and misses some. V, J and clone size reflect that table, while D and trimming were determined from the DNA. The sample lists about 400,000 clones; nearly 90% were seen once.

The chain joins TRBV12-3 or TRBV12-4 to TRBJ1-5, with D hard to call. Sequences were obtained from PBMCs or T cells enriched from blood (not recorded which). The TCR sequence derives from a woman aged 40-49 years with acute COVID-19. The CDR3 loop is CASQEGDQPQHF. The DNA of the CDR3 is TGTGCCAGCCAGGAGGGTGATCAGCCCCAGCATTTT.